This note documents a single TCR beta chain sequence. This specimen belongs to a study of T cells in tuberculosis. The wider study: IGRA-negative adolescents, IGRA-positive adolescents with latent tuberculosis and adults with active tuberculosis formed this South African cohort.

Regarding time point: new active TB diagnosis, blood taken before or within 7 days of starting treatment. Sequenced by immunoSEQ multiplex PCR; TCRdb stores in-frame clones only, minus some. Among about 34,000 clones listed, 90% to 95% were seen once. The CDR3 is 12 residues long. V was pared by 6 bases and J by 8 bases, with 16 bases between. Per germline, CDR1 SQVTM and CDR2 ANQGSEA. The sequencing here drew on PBMCs, taken at tuberculosis diagnosis. The genes are TRBV29-1 and TRBJ1-2; D is ambiguous. The origin of this receptor is an adult with tuberculosis. The CDR3 DNA reads as TGCAGCGTCGTATCGGCCGGGATAGGCTACACCTTC. Amino acid sequence: CSVVSAGIGYTF.